The 6 T cell receptor beta chains given below trace back to one sample, sequenced in a study of blood T cell repertoires in COVID-19. Clones were sequenced by immunoSEQ multiplex PCR, and TCRdb holds only the in-frame ones, with some missing. The table has around 220,000 clones, approximately 80% seen once; the top ten hold about 10%. The material sequenced was peripheral blood. The receptor source for this set is a woman of 80 years or more with acute or convalescent COVID-19.

Only a few counts were recorded for this clone. V is TRBV6-5 and J is TRBJ1-6; D is unresolved. The CDR3 runs 13 residues. Germline V lookup: CDR1 MNHEY, CDR2 SVGAGI. V shed 7 bases and J shed 6 bases, with 10 bases lying between them. This CDR3 is CASTVPSNSPLHF. The CDR3 nucleotides read TGTGCCAGCACCGTACCTAGTAATTCACCCCTCCACTTT.

This rearrangement joins TRBV6-5 to TRBJ2-7; TRBD1 agrees at 7 bases. Unmatched junction bases numbered 15, after V lost 4 bases and J lost 6 bases. The CDR3 covers 16 residues. Looked up from germline, CDR1 is MNHEY and CDR2 is SVGAGI. CDR3 sequence (DNA): TGTGCCAGCAGTTCCCCAAGGGCCAGGGGGAATGGCGAGCAGTACTTC. It codes for CASSSPRARGNGEQYF.

The chain joins TRBV9 to TRBJ2-1; D call uncertain. There are 12 residues in the CDR3. Germline assignment: CDR1 SGDLS and CDR2 YYNGEE. Trimming left V 0 bases short and J 7 bases short, with 5 bases between. The CDR3 DNA is TGTGCCAGCAGCGTAGCAATGAATGAGCAGTTCTTC. Its translation: CASSVAMNEQFF.

J is TRBJ2-1 and V is TRBV19; tentative D call: TRBD2 (5 bases). The ends were cut back, 10 bases at V and 0 bases at J, with 13 bases in the middle. Germline loops: CDR1 LNHDA, CDR2 SQIVND (reference sequence). CDR3 length: 14 residues. CDR3 sequence reads: CATAGLNSYNEQFF. CDR3 nucleotide sequence: TGTGCCACGGCGGGCCTCAACTCCTACAATGAGCAGTTCTTC.

On this clone itself: The sample has other DNA sequences that encode this CDR3 too. The V call is TRBV19, the J call TRBJ1-1; D is ambiguous. V lost 1 base and J 6 bases, leaving 6 bases between the germline ends. Germline V CDR1 and CDR2: LNHDA, SQIVND (reference sequence). The CDR3 extends over 12 amino acids. This CDR3 reads CASSIVGAEAFF. The CDR3 coding sequence is TGTGCCAGTAGTATAGTAGGAGCTGAAGCTTTCTTT.

The chain carries TRBV27 and TRBJ2-7; D possibly corresponds to TRBD2 (5 bases). The CDR3 covers 14 residues. Germline values: CDR1 MNHEY, CDR2 SMNVEV (reference sequence). Deletions cut 1 base from V and 3 bases from J, with 10 bases between. The CDR3 sequence: CASSLLDGDYEQYF. For the CDR3, the DNA is TGTGCCAGCAGTTTATTGGACGGGGACTACGAGCAGTACTTC.